This T cell receptor beta chain is from a study of cytomegalovirus exposure and HLA in healthy donors. This clone came up a few times. Its target is unknown. The CDR3 loop spans 15 amino acids. V gave up 2 bases and J gave up 7 bases; unmatched junction bases: 4. Germline CDR1 and CDR2: MNHNY and SVGAGI (reference sequence). PCR employed 60 Vbeta and 13 Jbeta primers. Using immunoSEQ multiplex PCR, the repertoire was profiled, and TCRdb retains in-frame clones only, with some absent. This sample has under 95,000 clones, with over 75% found just once. Study observations and caveats: In a later analysis, a missense DCLRE1C variant was linked to TCR beta V- and J-gene trimming.

The receptor's source is a man between 25 and 39 years old in good health and CMV-seropositive. V usage is TRBV6-6 and J usage is TRBJ1-6; 8 bases match TRBD1. The sequencing input was PBMCs. The CDR3 protein is CASSYGTGKNSPLHF. The CDR3 nucleotides are TGTGCCAGCAGTTACGGGACAGGAAAAAATTCACCCCTCCACTTT.